This T cell receptor (beta chain) comes out of a study of T-cell memory formation after mild COVID-19. Findings of the study overall: Day 15 to 85 contracting clones showed balanced CD4/CD8; later expanders leaned CD4+. The pre-infection memory compartment contained some responding clones, suggesting cross-reactive memory joined. Chiefly within CM and EM were the contracting CD4+ clones; CD8+ ones were within EMRA.

One entry per CDR3 protein results from TCRdb running MiXCR on the 5' RACE reads. The sample includes about 140,000 distinct CDR3 sequences, more than 13% of them seen just once. V was shortened by 2 bases and J by 4 bases, with 12 bases between the two germline ends. CDR3 length: 15 amino acids. In germline, CDR1 is SNHLY, CDR2 FYNNEI. This clonotype was counted a few times. Its antigen is currently unknown. The sample comprised PBMCs or a T cell subset sorted from them (not recorded which). The rearrangement joins TRBV2 to TRBJ2-1; D might be TRBD1 or TRBD2, each matching 6 bases. The origin of this receptor is an adult woman who had mild COVID-19 (a few samples of this study predate the infection). Cell type and time point are not known. The CDR3 bases are TGTGCCAGCAGTGAAAGGGGGGATCCATACAATGAGCAGTTCTTC. It yields the protein CASSERGDPYNEQFF.